This TCR beta chain came from a study of cytomegalovirus exposure and HLA in healthy donors. On the study more broadly: Earlier results showed some 120 million unique TCR beta sequences derived from approximately 170 million T cells.

Turning to this clone: Its antigen is not identified.

Unrecorded immune exposure was likely among donors, who were nominally healthy when sampled. The PCR had 60 Vbeta and 13 Jbeta primers. Profiled with immunoSEQ multiplex PCR; TCRdb holds only in-frame clones, not every one. Its table lists 150,000 to 200,000 clones. The germline gives CDR1 GTSNPN, CDR2 SVGIG (reference sequence). Losses at the gene ends were 3 bases for V and 7 bases for J; bases not matched to a gene: 3. CDR3 length: 14 residues. General study results and limits: CMV antigen specificity was confirmed in vitro for three CMV-associated chains. Accurate prediction of HLA-A and HLA-B alleles (for most subjects) was reportedly achieved from TCR beta sequences.

The TCR originated in a woman in her late teens or twenties in good health and CMV-seropositive. The genes are TRBV30 and TRBJ2-1; TRBD2 matches at 13 bases. Sequenced: PBMCs. CDR3 sequence (DNA): TGTGCCTGGAGGACTAGCGGGAGGTGGAATGAGCAGTTCTTC. This sequence encodes CAWRTSGRWNEQFF.